This is a list of T cell receptor beta chains from one sample in a study of shared clonotypes between healthy human individuals. Clones were read by immunoSEQ multiplex PCR, and TCRdb kept only the in-frame ones, dropping some. The data show 95,000 to 120,000 clones, with 68% seen just once and more than 20% held by the top ten. Specimen: memory CD8+ T cells sorted from blood. These receptors were collected from a woman aged 30 to 39 in good health. Each CDR3 is given with its conserved first and last residue.

v_gene: TRBV15; j_gene: TRBJ1-5; CDR3aa: CATSSDGVTNQPQHF
v_gene: TRBV16; j_gene: TRBJ2-3; CDR3aa: CASGRGTDTQYF
v_gene: TRBV27; j_gene: TRBJ2-7; CDR3aa: CASSKQGTSGMSYEQYF
v_gene: TRBV6-5; j_gene: TRBJ2-7; CDR3aa: CASSPGTSGIYEQYF
v_gene: TRBV10-3; j_gene: TRBJ2-1; CDR3aa: CAIGLAGFAEQFF
v_gene: TRBV2; j_gene: TRBJ2-1; CDR3aa: CASSHLITGSGYNEQFF
v_gene: TRBV7-3; j_gene: TRBJ2-3; CDR3aa: CASSLGSRTDTQYF
v_gene: TRBV7-2; j_gene: TRBJ2-7; CDR3aa: CASSLDWSYGYEQYF
v_gene: TRBV15; j_gene: TRBJ2-3; CDR3aa: CATSSPVTGREGTDTQYF
v_gene: TRBV25-1; j_gene: TRBJ2-7; CDR3aa: CASSERGAEQYF
v_gene: TRBV7-8; j_gene: TRBJ2-7; CDR3aa: CASSCCRTYEQYF
v_gene: TRBV11-3; j_gene: TRBJ2-7; CDR3aa: CASSASSYEQYF
v_gene: TRBV5-4; j_gene: TRBJ2-3; CDR3aa: CASSQGLESDTQYF
v_gene: TRBV2; j_gene: TRBJ1-5; CDR3aa: CASSEEAFRQPQHF
v_gene: TRBV4-1; j_gene: TRBJ1-1; CDR3aa: CASSQSGWHPTNTEAFF
v_gene: TRBV25-1; j_gene: TRBJ2-7; CDR3aa: CASSAFMEQYF
v_gene: TRBV5-1; j_gene: TRBJ2-1; CDR3aa: CASSVSSGSYNEQFF
v_gene: TRBV30; j_gene: TRBJ2-3; CDR3aa: CAWSLTSGGTDTQYF
v_gene: TRBV6-5; j_gene: TRBJ1-1; CDR3aa: CASSNGLGIEAFF
v_gene: TRBV2; j_gene: TRBJ1-5; CDR3aa: CASSESQGESQPQHF
v_gene: TRBV30; j_gene: TRBJ2-7; CDR3aa: CAWNQGHSYEQYF
v_gene: TRBV27; j_gene: TRBJ1-1; CDR3aa: CASSLRQRNTEAFF
v_gene: TRBV6-1; j_gene: TRBJ1-5; CDR3aa: CASSERRHGLTYSNQPQHF
v_gene: TRBV5-5; j_gene: TRBJ2-7; CDR3aa: CASSLEKPSGTYEQYF
v_gene: TRBV7-6; j_gene: TRBJ2-7; CDR3aa: CASSLGPHRKAYEQYF
v_gene: TRBV14; j_gene: TRBJ1-1; CDR3aa: CASSQLGGNTEAFF
v_gene: TRBV6-5; j_gene: TRBJ2-1; CDR3aa: CATHRDGPLDEQFF